A single sample is the source of the 10 T cell receptor beta chains below, sequenced in a study of radiotherapy plus CTLA-4 blockade in lung cancer. Measured with immunoSEQ multiplex PCR; TCRdb has only the in-frame clones, and not every one. The data hold 90,000 to 95,000 clones, with about four fifths observed a single time. Sequencing used peripheral blood, obtained from a patient treated with radiotherapy plus ipilimumab. The receptors shown here come from a human donor with non-small cell lung cancer who had stable disease on radiotherapy plus ipilimumab.

The chain links TRBV20-1 to TRBJ1-2; D is possibly TRBD1 (5 bases). V gave up 1 base and J gave up 12 bases, with 12 bases separating them. Germline loops: CDR1 DFQATT, CDR2 SNEGSKA (reference sequence). This CDR3 has 11 residues. The CDR3 nucleotides read TGCAGTGCTAGAGTTAGGGGCCCCCACACCTTC. Amino acid sequence: CSARVRGPHTF.

J is TRBJ1-2 and V is TRBV28; D is possibly TRBD1 (5 bases). The CDR3 has 14 amino acids. Germline CDR1 and CDR2: MDHEN and SYDVKM. V was clipped by 5 bases and J by 8 bases, with 18 bases between them. The CDR3 nucleotides are TGTGCCAGCAGTCGGGTGGGGGTGACGAGAGGCTACACCTTC. It codes for CASSRVGVTRGYTF.

The V call is TRBV14, the J call TRBJ1-2; a weak D match, TRBD1 (5 bases). The CDR3 loop spans 13 amino acids. Trimming removed 3 bases from V and 4 bases from J, with 9 bases in between. Germline V gene data show CDR1 as SGHDN and CDR2 as FVKESK. The CDR3 is CASSHGGLYGYTF. The CDR3 DNA reads as TGTGCCAGCAGCCATGGGGGACTCTATGGCTACACCTTC.

A few counts support this clone. V usage is TRBV6-1 and J usage is TRBJ2-6; D gene ambiguous. In germline, CDR1 is MNHNS, CDR2 SASEGT. V lost 5 bases and J 2 bases, leaving 10 bases between the germline ends. The CDR3 is 15 residues long. The CDR3 sequence is CASSRQVTGANVLTF. CDR3 bases: TGTGCCAGCAGTCGACAAGTAACTGGGGCCAACGTCCTGACTTTC.

The CDR3, as DNA: TGTGCCAGCAGCTTCGGTAGTATAGGTCCCTACGAGCAGTACTTC. It is translated as CASSFGSIGPYEQYF. The J gene is TRBJ2-7, the V gene TRBV11-2; the D is unclear. The V gene lost 3 bases and the J gene lost 2 bases, with 14 bases spanning the gap. Germline assignment: CDR1 SGHAT and CDR2 FQNNGV. This CDR3 is 15 amino acids long.

The chain links TRBV7-9 to TRBJ2-1; tentatively, D is TRBD2 (6 bases). Deletions cut 5 bases from V and 5 bases from J, with 16 bases between. The CDR3 is 15 amino acids. Germline V gene lookup returns CDR1 SEHNR and CDR2 FQNEAQ (reference sequence). As DNA, the CDR3 is TGTGCCAGCAGCCTCTCCCGGGGGATACACAATGAGCAGTTCTTC. It yields the protein CASSLSRGIHNEQFF.

This chain connects TRBV28 to TRBJ1-4; D is unclear. V lost 7 bases and J 8 bases, leaving 20 bases between the germline ends. The length of the CDR3 is 15 residues. Germline CDR1 MDHEN, CDR2 SYDVKM. CDR3 region: CASNSYGDGREKLFF. The CDR3 DNA follows: TGTGCCAGCAACTCTTACGGTGACGGGAGGGAAAAACTGTTTTTT. Complete variable domain (other parts from reference TRBV28 and TRBJ1-4): DVKVTQSSRYLVKRTGEKVFLECVQDMDHENMFWYRQDPGLGLRLIYFSYDVKMKEKGDIPEGYSVSREKKERFSLILESASTNQTSMYLCASNSYGDGREKLFFGSGTQLSVL.

The rearrangement links TRBV5-6 to TRBJ1-2; 7 nucleotides agree with TRBD1. V was pared by 4 bases and J by 1 base, with 16 bases of the junction left unmatched. CDR1 and CDR2 from the germline V gene are SGHDT and YYEEEE. The CDR3 sequence is 18 residues long. Here the CDR3 DNA reads TGTGCCAGCAGCCCTAAAGGGACAGCCACCCCGTTTAACTATGGCTACACCTTC. Its translation is CASSPKGTATPFNYGYTF.

The chain recombines TRBV28 with TRBJ2-1; D may be TRBD1 (6 bases). V dropped 4 bases and J dropped 3 bases, with 13 bases sitting between them. Germline lookup yields CDR1 MDHEN and CDR2 SYDVKM. The length of the CDR3 is 15 residues. The CDR3 nucleotides are TGTGCCAGCAGTTCTCTGGACAGCTTCTACAATGAGCAGTTCTTC. It specifies CASSSLDSFYNEQFF.

The V gene is TRBV29-1, the J gene TRBJ2-2; 13 positions match TRBD2. J gave up 0 bases and V 4 bases, and 8 bases lay outside the gene matches. The CDR3 runs 18 residues. Germline assignment: CDR1 SQVTM and CDR2 ANQGSEA. The DNA of the CDR3 is TGCAGCGTTGGGACTAGCGGGGGCCATGTCGCGAACACCGGGGAGCTGTTTTTT. Encoded protein: CSVGTSGGHVANTGELFF.